A selection of T cell receptor beta chains follows, all from one sample in a study of long-term antiretroviral therapy in people with HIV. TCRdb keeps only in-frame clones here, not all; method: immunoSEQ multiplex PCR. Of around 21,000 clones listed, under 90% are singletons. Here the sequenced sample was unsorted PBMCs, taken at the start of antiretroviral therapy. Source of these receptors: a man aged 50 to 59 with HIV. The CDR3 runs from the conserved cysteine through the conserved F or W. The D gene is left open where the match is weak. Clone size is stated in some rows and not others, as once, few, many or a class when expanded.

D gene: TRBD1
clone size: once
J gene: TRBJ1-2
V gene: TRBV6-6
CDR3 DNA: TGTGCCAGCAGTTACTCCCTACCGACAGGGGGCGGTGGCTACACCTTC
CDR3 protein: CASSYSLPTGGGGYTF

D gene: TRBD1
clone size: few
J gene: TRBJ2-1
V gene: TRBV6-5
CDR3 DNA: TGTGCCAGCAGCTTCGGACAGGGAGGTGAGCAGTTCTTC
CDR3 protein: CASSFGQGGEQFF

D gene: NA
clone size: NA
J gene: TRBJ1-2
V gene: TRBV11-3
CDR3 DNA: TGTGCCAGCAGCTTAGATGGGGAGACGGCCTATGGCTACACCTTC
CDR3 protein: CASSLDGETAYGYTF

D gene: TRBD1
clone size: NA
J gene: TRBJ1-5
V gene: TRBV28
CDR3 DNA: TGTGCCAGCAGGCCAACAGGGGCCCCGAACCCGCCCCAGCATTTT
CDR3 protein: CASRPTGAPNPPQHF

D gene: NA
clone size: NA
J gene: TRBJ1-1
V gene: TRBV2
CDR3 DNA: TGTGCCAGGAACACTGAAGCTTTCTTT
CDR3 protein: CARNTEAFF

D gene: TRBD1
clone size: once
J gene: TRBJ1-1
V gene: TRBV30
CDR3 DNA: TGTGCCTGGAGCCCTTGGACAGGGGGAAACACTGAAGCTTTCTTT
CDR3 protein: CAWSPWTGGNTEAFF

D gene: NA
clone size: NA
J gene: TRBJ1-2
V gene: TRBV4-1
CDR3 DNA: TGCGCCAGCAGCCAAGGAAACACAGGGCCCAATAACTATGGCTACACCTTC
CDR3 protein: CASSQGNTGPNNYGYTF

D gene: TRBD1
clone size: NA
J gene: TRBJ1-2
V gene: TRBV6-5
CDR3 DNA: TGTGCCAGCAGTTACTCCCGGACAGGGGGCAACTATGGCTACACCTTC
CDR3 protein: CASSYSRTGGNYGYTF

D gene: NA
clone size: once
J gene: TRBJ1-1
V gene: TRBV20-1
CDR3 DNA: TGCAGTGATCACAGGAACACTGAAGCTTTCTTT
CDR3 protein: CSDHRNTEAFF

D gene: TRBD2
clone size: NA
J gene: TRBJ2-1
V gene: TRBV11-2
CDR3 DNA: TGTGCCAGCAGCTTAGCTAGCGGGAAGTACAATGAGCAGTTCTTC
CDR3 protein: CASSLASGKYNEQFF

D gene: NA
clone size: few
J gene: TRBJ1-2
V gene: TRBV28
CDR3 DNA: TGTGCCAGCAGCCCCGGAGGTCATTATGGCTACACCTTC
CDR3 protein: CASSPGGHYGYTF

D gene: NA
clone size: NA
J gene: TRBJ1-4
V gene: TRBV5-4
CDR3 DNA: TGTGCCAGCAGCTCTTGGGACGGTGAAAAACTGTTTTTT
CDR3 protein: CASSSWDGEKLFF

D gene: TRBD1
clone size: NA
J gene: TRBJ1-5
V gene: TRBV7-2
CDR3 DNA: TGTGCCAGCAGTAAGGACAGGGATCAGCCCCAGCATTTT
CDR3 protein: CASSKDRDQPQHF

D gene: NA
clone size: NA
J gene: TRBJ2-1
V gene: TRBV30
CDR3 DNA: TGTGCCTGGAGGACACCACGGAGCTCCTACAATGAGCAGTTCTTC
CDR3 protein: CAWRTPRSSYNEQFF

D gene: NA
clone size: NA
J gene: TRBJ1-2
V gene: TRBV11-2
CDR3 DNA: TGTGCCAGCAGCTTAGTCTTCAAGGGCTCCAACTATGGCTACACCTTC
CDR3 protein: CASSLVFKGSNYGYTF

D gene: NA
clone size: NA
J gene: TRBJ1-2
V gene: TRBV5-4
CDR3 DNA: TGTGCCAGCAGCGCCAAAAACAGGGAAGCTAACTATGGCTACACCTTC
CDR3 protein: CASSAKNREANYGYTF

D gene: TRBD2
clone size: NA
J gene: TRBJ2-7
V gene: TRBV9
CDR3 DNA: TGTGCCAGCAGCTTAACTAGCGGGAGTTACGAGCAGTACTTC
CDR3 protein: CASSLTSGSYEQYF

D gene: NA
clone size: few
J gene: TRBJ1-5
V gene: TRBV2
CDR3 DNA: TGTGCCAGCAGTCTCTCGACTGCGAGCAATCAGCCCCAGCATTTT
CDR3 protein: CASSLSTASNQPQHF

D gene: TRBD1
clone size: NA
J gene: TRBJ2-5
V gene: TRBV18
CDR3 DNA: TGTGCCAGCTCATCCGGACAGGGGGAGACCCAGTACTTC
CDR3 protein: CASSSGQGETQYF

D gene: TRBD1
clone size: NA
J gene: TRBJ1-5
V gene: TRBV7-2
CDR3 DNA: TGTGCCAGCGGCACCCCTTTAGGGACAGGGGTTGATCAGCCCCAGCATTTT
CDR3 protein: CASGTPLGTGVDQPQHF

D gene: TRBD1
clone size: NA
J gene: TRBJ2-1
V gene: TRBV10-3
CDR3 DNA: TGTGCCACCCGGGGGGGGGACAGGGGATCCAATGAGCAGTTCTTC
CDR3 protein: CATRGGDRGSNEQFF

D gene: NA
clone size: NA
J gene: TRBJ2-6
V gene: TRBV7-3
CDR3 DNA: TGTGCCAGCAGCCCCGCGGGGGCCGCCGGGGCCAACGTCCTGACTTTC
CDR3 protein: CASSPAGAAGANVLTF

D gene: NA
clone size: NA
J gene: TRBJ2-5
V gene: TRBV6-5
CDR3 DNA: TGTGCCAGCAGTTACTCGGTGCAGGGTTGGAAGACCCAGTACTTC
CDR3 protein: CASSYSVQGWKTQYF

D gene: TRBD2
clone size: NA
J gene: TRBJ2-7
V gene: TRBV27
CDR3 DNA: TGTGCCAGCAGTCGGGACTATTTAGGAGAGCAGTACTTC
CDR3 protein: CASSRDYLGEQYF

D gene: NA
clone size: NA
J gene: TRBJ2-7
V gene: TRBV25-1
CDR3 DNA: TGTGCTTCAACAGGTGCCCACGAGCAGTACTTC
CDR3 protein: CASTGAHEQYF

D gene: NA
clone size: NA
J gene: TRBJ1-4
V gene: TRBV11-2
CDR3 DNA: TGTGCCAGCAGCTTAGGCGGAAAACTGTTTTTT
CDR3 protein: CASSLGGKLFF

D gene: NA
clone size: NA
J gene: TRBJ1-5
V gene: TRBV5-6
CDR3 DNA: TGTGCCAGCAGCTTATGGGGTTATAGCAATCAGCCCCAGCATTTT
CDR3 protein: CASSLWGYSNQPQHF

D gene: NA
clone size: NA
J gene: TRBJ2-7
V gene: TRBV30
CDR3 DNA: TGTGCCTGGAGTGCACAGTTGGGCGACGAGCAGTACTTC
CDR3 protein: CAWSAQLGDEQYF

D gene: NA
clone size: NA
J gene: TRBJ2-3
V gene: TRBV7-2
CDR3 DNA: TGTGCCAGCAGCTTCGGGGCTCCTCCCGATACGCAGTATTTT
CDR3 protein: CASSFGAPPDTQYF

D gene: NA
clone size: once
J gene: TRBJ2-1
V gene: TRBV5-1
CDR3 DNA: TGCGCCAGCAGCTTGGCCTTAGGGACGTACAATGAGCAGTTCTTC
CDR3 protein: CASSLALGTYNEQFF

D gene: TRBD1
clone size: once
J gene: TRBJ2-2
V gene: TRBV5-1
CDR3 DNA: TGCGCCAGCAGCTTGGACGGGACAGGGGACACCGGGGAGCTGTTTTTT
CDR3 protein: CASSLDGTGDTGELFF